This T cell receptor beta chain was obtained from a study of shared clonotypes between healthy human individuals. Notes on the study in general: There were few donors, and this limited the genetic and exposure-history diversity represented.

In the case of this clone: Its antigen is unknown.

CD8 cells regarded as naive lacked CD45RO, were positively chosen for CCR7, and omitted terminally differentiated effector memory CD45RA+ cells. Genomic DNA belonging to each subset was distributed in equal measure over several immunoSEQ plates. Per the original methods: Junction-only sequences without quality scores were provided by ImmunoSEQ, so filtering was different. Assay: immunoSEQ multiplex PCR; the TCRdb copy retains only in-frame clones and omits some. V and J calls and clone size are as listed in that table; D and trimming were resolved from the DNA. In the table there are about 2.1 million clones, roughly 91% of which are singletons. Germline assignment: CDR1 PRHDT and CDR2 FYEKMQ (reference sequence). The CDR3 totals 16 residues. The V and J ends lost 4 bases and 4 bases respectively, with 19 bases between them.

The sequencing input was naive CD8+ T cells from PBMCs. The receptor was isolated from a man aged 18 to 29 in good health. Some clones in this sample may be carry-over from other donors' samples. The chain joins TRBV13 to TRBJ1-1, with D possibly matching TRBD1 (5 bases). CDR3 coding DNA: TGTGCCAGCAGCTCTACTGGACATACTGGGGGCACTGAAGCTTTCTTT. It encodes CASSSTGHTGGTEAFF.